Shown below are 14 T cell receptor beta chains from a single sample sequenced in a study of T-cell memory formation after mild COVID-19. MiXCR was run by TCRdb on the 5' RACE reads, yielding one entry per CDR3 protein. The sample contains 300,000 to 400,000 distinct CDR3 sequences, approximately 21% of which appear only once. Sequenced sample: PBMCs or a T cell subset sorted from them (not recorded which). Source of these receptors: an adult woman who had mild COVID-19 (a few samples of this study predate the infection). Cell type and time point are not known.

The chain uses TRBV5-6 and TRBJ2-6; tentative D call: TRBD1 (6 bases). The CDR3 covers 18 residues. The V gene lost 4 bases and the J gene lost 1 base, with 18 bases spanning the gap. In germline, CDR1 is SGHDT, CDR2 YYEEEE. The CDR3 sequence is CASSPGAGVPSGANVLTF. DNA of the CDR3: TGTGCCAGCAGCCCCGGGGCAGGGGTGCCTTCTGGGGCCAACGTCCTGACTTTC. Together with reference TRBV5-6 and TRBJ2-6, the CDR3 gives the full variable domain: DAGVTQSPTHLIKTRGQQVTLRCSPKSGHDTVSWYQQALGQGPQFIFQYYEEEERQRGNFPDRFSGHQFPNYSSELNVNALLLGDSALYLCASSPGAGVPSGANVLTFGAGSRLTVL.

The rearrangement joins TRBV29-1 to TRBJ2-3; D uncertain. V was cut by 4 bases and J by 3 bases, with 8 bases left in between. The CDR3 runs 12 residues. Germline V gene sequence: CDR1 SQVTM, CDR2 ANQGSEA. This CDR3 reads CSVAAMTDTQYF. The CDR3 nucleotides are TGCAGCGTTGCTGCGATGACAGATACGCAGTATTTT.

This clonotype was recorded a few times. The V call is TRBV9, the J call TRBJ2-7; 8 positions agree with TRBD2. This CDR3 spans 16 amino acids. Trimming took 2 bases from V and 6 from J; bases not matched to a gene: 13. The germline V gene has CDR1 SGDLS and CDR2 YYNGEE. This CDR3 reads CASSVWREAPPSEQYF. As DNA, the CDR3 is TGTGCCAGCAGCGTCTGGCGGGAGGCCCCTCCTAGCGAGCAGTACTTC.

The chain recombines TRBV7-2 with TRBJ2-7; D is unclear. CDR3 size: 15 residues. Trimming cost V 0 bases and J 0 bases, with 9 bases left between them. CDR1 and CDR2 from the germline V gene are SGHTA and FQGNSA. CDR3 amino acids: CASSLARQTSYEQYF. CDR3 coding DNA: TGTGCCAGCAGCTTAGCGAGGCAGACCTCCTACGAGCAGTACTTC.

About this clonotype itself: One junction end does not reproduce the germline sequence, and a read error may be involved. DNA for the CDR3: TGTGCCAGCAGTTGGACTCAGGGGAACGCTGAAGCTTTCTTT. Translation gives CASSWTQGNAEAFF. This rearrangement joins TRBV6-5 to TRBJ1-1; a possible D gene is TRBD1 (6 bases). The CDR3 covers 14 residues. Germline V lookup: CDR1 MNHEY, CDR2 SVGAGI.

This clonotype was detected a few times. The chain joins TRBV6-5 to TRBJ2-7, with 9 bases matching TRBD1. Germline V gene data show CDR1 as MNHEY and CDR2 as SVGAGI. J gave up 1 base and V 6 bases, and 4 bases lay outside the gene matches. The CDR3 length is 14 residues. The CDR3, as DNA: TGTGCCAGCAGAAAGGACAGGGGTTCCTACGAGCAGTACTTC. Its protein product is CASRKDRGSYEQYF.

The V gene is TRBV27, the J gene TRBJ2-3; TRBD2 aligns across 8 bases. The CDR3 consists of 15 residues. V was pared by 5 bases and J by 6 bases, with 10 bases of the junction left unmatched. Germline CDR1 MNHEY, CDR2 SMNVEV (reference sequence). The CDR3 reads CASSPGTRPMDTQYF. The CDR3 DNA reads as TGTGCCAGCAGTCCCGGGACTAGGCCCATGGATACGCAGTATTTT.

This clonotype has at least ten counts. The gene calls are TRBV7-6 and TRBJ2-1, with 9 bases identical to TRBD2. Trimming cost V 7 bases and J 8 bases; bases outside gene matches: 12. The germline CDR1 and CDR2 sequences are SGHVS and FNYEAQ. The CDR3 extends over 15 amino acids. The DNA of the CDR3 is TGTGCCAGCAAAAGATATAGCGGGAGCGGGGATGAGCAGTTCTTC. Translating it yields CASKRYSGSGDEQFF.

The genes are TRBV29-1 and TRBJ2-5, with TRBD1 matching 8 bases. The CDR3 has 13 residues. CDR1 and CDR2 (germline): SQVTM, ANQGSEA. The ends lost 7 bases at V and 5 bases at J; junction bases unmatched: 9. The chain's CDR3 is CSARTGPTETQYF. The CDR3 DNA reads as TGCAGCGCCCGGACAGGGCCGACGGAGACCCAGTACTTC.

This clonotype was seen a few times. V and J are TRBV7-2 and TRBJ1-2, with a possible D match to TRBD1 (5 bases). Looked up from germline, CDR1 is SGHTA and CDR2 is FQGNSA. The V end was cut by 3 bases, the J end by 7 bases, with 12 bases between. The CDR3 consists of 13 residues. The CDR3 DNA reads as TGTGCCAGCAGCTTGGGGCGGAGGGCTGGCTACACCTTC. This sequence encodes CASSLGRRAGYTF.

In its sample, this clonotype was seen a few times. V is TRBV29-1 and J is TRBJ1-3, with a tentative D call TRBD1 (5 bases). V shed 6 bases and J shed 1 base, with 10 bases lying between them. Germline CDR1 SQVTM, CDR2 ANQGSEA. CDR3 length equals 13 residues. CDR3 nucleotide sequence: TGCAGCGTGACGCAGGGATCTGGAAACACCATATATTTT. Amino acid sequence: CSVTQGSGNTIYF. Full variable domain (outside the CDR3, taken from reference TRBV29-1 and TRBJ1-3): SAVISQKPSRDICQRGTSLTIQCQVDSQVTMMFWYRQQPGQSLTLIATANQGSEATYESGFVIDKFPISRPNLTFSTLTVSNMSPEDSSIYLCSVTQGSGNTIYFGEGSWLTVV.

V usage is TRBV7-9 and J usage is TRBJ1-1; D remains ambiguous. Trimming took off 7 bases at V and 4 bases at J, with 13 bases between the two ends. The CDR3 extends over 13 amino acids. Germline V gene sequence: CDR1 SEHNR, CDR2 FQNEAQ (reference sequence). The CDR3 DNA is TGTGCCAGCATCAATGGGGTGGGCACTGAAGCTTTCTTT. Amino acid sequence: CASINGVGTEAFF.

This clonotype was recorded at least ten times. The CDR3 reads CASYVLPGTDTQYF. CDR3 bases: TGCGCCAGCTACGTCTTGCCCGGCACAGATACGCAGTATTTT. This chain joins TRBV5-1 and TRBJ2-3; D is ambiguous. CDR1 and CDR2 from the germline V gene are SGHRS and YFSETQ. Trimming stripped 7 bases from V and 1 base from J, with 13 bases between. CDR3 length: 14 residues.

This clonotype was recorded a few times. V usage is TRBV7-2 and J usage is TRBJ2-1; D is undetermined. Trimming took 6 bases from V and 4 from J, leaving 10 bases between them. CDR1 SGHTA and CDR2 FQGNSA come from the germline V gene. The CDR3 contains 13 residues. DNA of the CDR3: TGTGCCAGCAGACCCGGTTTGTACAATGAGCAGTTCTTC. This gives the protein CASRPGLYNEQFF. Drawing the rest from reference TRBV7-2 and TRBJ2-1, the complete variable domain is GAGVSQSPSNKVTEKGKDVELRCDPISGHTALYWYRQSLGQGLEFLIYFQGNSAPDKSGLPSDRFSAERTGGSVSTLTIQRTQQEDSAVYLCASRPGLYNEQFFGPGTRLTVL.